This is a list of T cell receptor beta chains from one sample in a study of T cell clonotyping in hematopoietic cell transplantation. Sequencing was performed with immunoSEQ multiplex PCR; in TCRdb, only in-frame clones are kept and a portion is missing. The sample comprises 10,000 to 14,000 clones, roughly 89% of which are singletons, and 15% to 20% rests with the top ten. The starting material was PBMCs, obtained 100 days after allogeneic stem cell transplant. These TCRs come from a female patient between 55 and 75 years old who had an allogeneic stem cell transplant from an unrelated donor, so the T cells may come from the graft donor. Some clones in this sample may be carry-over from other donors' samples. The CDR3 runs from the conserved cysteine through the conserved F or W. Each record gives: J gene, V gene, clone size, D gene, CDR3 length, CDR3 DNA, CDR3 protein. A D gene is named only where the DNA matches it firmly. Clone size is not always given. Where it is, it says once, few, many or a class for expanded clones.

TRBJ1-1 | TRBV5-1 | - | - | 15 | TGCGCCAGCAGCTTGGTGCGGCATATGAACACTGAAGCTTTCTTT | CASSLVRHMNTEAFF
TRBJ1-3 | TRBV29-1 | - | - | 12 | TGCAGCGTAATGGAGCCTGGAAACACCATATATTTT | CSVMEPGNTIYF
TRBJ2-2 | TRBV28 | - | - | 14 | TGTGCCAGCAGTTCACGACTTAACACCGGGGAGCTGTTTTTT | CASSSRLNTGELFF
TRBJ2-1 | TRBV9 | once | TRBD2 | 18 | TGTGCCAGCAGCGAGAGTCCGGGACTAGCGGCTCTTTACAATGAGCAGTTCTTC | CASSESPGLAALYNEQFF
TRBJ1-1 | TRBV7-9 | once | - | 14 | TGTGCCAGCAGCGCCGACAGCATGAACACTGAAGCTTTCTTT | CASSADSMNTEAFF
TRBJ2-7 | TRBV7-2 | - | TRBD2 | 15 | TGTGCCAGCAGCTTAGGGACTAGCGGGAGCTACGAGCAGTACTTC | CASSLGTSGSYEQYF
TRBJ2-2 | TRBV6-5 | - | - | 13 | TGTGCCAGCAGTACAGGGAAAACCGGGGAGCTGTTTTTT | CASSTGKTGELFF
TRBJ2-7 | TRBV28 | once | TRBD2 | 13 | TGTGCCACCGGACTAGCGAGCCCCTACGAGCAGTACTTC | CATGLASPYEQYF
TRBJ1-5 | TRBV7-8 | - | TRBD1 | 16 | TGTGCCAGCAGCTTAGCGTTCAGGGGGTACAATCAGCCCCAGCATTTT | CASSLAFRGYNQPQHF
TRBJ2-1 | TRBV7-9 | - | - | 14 | TGTGCCAGCAGCCCAGGATTGACTGGCAATGAGCAGTTCTTC | CASSPGLTGNEQFF
TRBJ2-7 | TRBV5-1 | - | - | 14 | TGCGCCAGCAGCCCCGGGGTGTTTAGCGGCGAGCAGTACTTC | CASSPGVFSGEQYF
TRBJ2-7 | TRBV19 | - | TRBD1 | 14 | TGTGCCAGTAGGTCCCCGGGACAGGGAGACGAGCAGTACTTC | CASRSPGQGDEQYF
TRBJ2-3 | TRBV19 | - | - | 14 | TGTGCCAGTATGGTGGACAGTAGCACAGATACGCAGTATTTT | CASMVDSSTDTQYF
TRBJ2-7 | TRBV28 | - | TRBD1 | 14 | TGTGCCAGCACCGGTGCCAGGGGGACCTACGAGCAGTACTTC | CASTGARGTYEQYF
TRBJ2-7 | TRBV5-6 | few | - | 11 | TGTGCCAGCAGCTTCTCTAGCGAGCAGTACTTC | CASSFSSEQYF
TRBJ2-1 | TRBV7-2 | - | TRBD1 | 14 | TGTGCCAGCAGCGTAGGGGACAGACCTAATGAGCAGTTCTTC | CASSVGDRPNEQFF
TRBJ2-7 | TRBV6-1 | - | - | 10 | TGTGCCAGCAGGGATTACGAGCAGTACTTC | CASRDYEQYF
TRBJ1-1 | TRBV4-1 | - | - | 12 | TGCGCCAGCAGCCTACAGGGCACTGAAGCTTTCTTT | CASSLQGTEAFF
TRBJ1-6 | TRBV2 | - | - | 15 | TGTGCCAGCACCTGGCAGGGTTCAGATAATTCACCCCTCCACTTT | CASTWQGSDNSPLHF
TRBJ1-1 | TRBV11-2 | - | - | 16 | TGTGCCAGCAGCTCCCCCGACGGGTTAGGGGGGACTGAAGCTTTCTTT | CASSSPDGLGGTEAFF
TRBJ2-2 | TRBV11-2 | - | - | 13 | TGTGCCAGCAGCTACGTGGCCACCGGGGAGCTGTTTTTT | CASSYVATGELFF
TRBJ2-2 | TRBV27 | - | - | 14 | TGTGCCACCAACGGGAGAAAGGACACCGGGGAGCTGTTTTTT | CATNGRKDTGELFF
TRBJ2-1 | TRBV9 | - | - | 13 | TGTGCCAGCAGCGTATCCCTGGGTTATGAGCAGTTCTTC | CASSVSLGYEQFF
TRBJ1-1 | TRBV29-1 | - | - | 13 | TGCAGCGTTGTACAAGCGGGGGGCACTGAAGCTTTCTTT | CSVVQAGGTEAFF
TRBJ2-3 | TRBV27 | - | TRBD1 | 16 | TGTGCCAGCAGCCTGACAGGGGAGAGACCTACAGATACGCAGTATTTT | CASSLTGERPTDTQYF
TRBJ2-7 | TRBV27 | - | TRBD2 | 13 | TGTGCCAGCAGATTTAGCGGGACATACGAGCAGTACTTC | CASRFSGTYEQYF
TRBJ1-1 | TRBV9 | - | - | 13 | TGTGCCAGCAGCCTCAGACAAAACACTGAAGCTTTCTTT | CASSLRQNTEAFF
TRBJ2-7 | TRBV9 | few | - | 15 | TGTGCCAGCAGCGCAGGGGGGGACTTACCCTACGAGCAGTACTTC | CASSAGGDLPYEQYF
TRBJ2-2 | TRBV28 | - | - | 15 | TGTGCCAGCAGTTCGGGAGCGGAAGGTCCGGGGGAGCTGTTTTTT | CASSSGAEGPGELFF
TRBJ2-1 | TRBV7-3 | few | - | 13 | TGTGCCAGCAGCTTAGAAAGTAACAATGAGCAGTTCTTC | CASSLESNNEQFF
TRBJ1-6 | TRBV11-2 | once | - | 16 | TGTGCCAGCAGCCCTATTACCACAGGGCTGGGTTCACCCCTCCACTTT | CASSPITTGLGSPLHF
TRBJ1-1 | TRBV19 | - | - | 13 | TGTGCCAGTAGTATAAGCGGGAACACTGAAGCTTTCTTT | CASSISGNTEAFF
TRBJ2-7 | TRBV25-1 | - | - | 13 | TGTGCCGTCGACAGACCTGACTCCTACGAGCAGTACTTC | CAVDRPDSYEQYF
TRBJ2-7 | TRBV6-5 | - | TRBD2 | 15 | TGTGCCAGCTCGGTAGGGACTAGCGGAACCTACGAGCAGTACTTC | CASSVGTSGTYEQYF
TRBJ2-7 | TRBV10-3 | - | - | 15 | TGTGCCACCAAGGGTCCTGACAGATCCAACTACGAGCAGTACTTC | CATKGPDRSNYEQYF
TRBJ1-5 | TRBV7-8 | - | TRBD1 | 16 | TGTGCCAGCAGCCAGACCGGGACAGCATTTAATCAGCCCCAGCATTTT | CASSQTGTAFNQPQHF
TRBJ1-2 | TRBV29-1 | few | - | 12 | TGCAGCGTGGGGGACACCTCCTATGGCTACACCTTC | CSVGDTSYGYTF
TRBJ2-2 | TRBV4-1 | - | - | 13 | TGCGCCAGCAGGCACTTCAACACCGGGGAGCTGTTTTTT | CASRHFNTGELFF
TRBJ2-1 | TRBV4-2 | few | TRBD2 | 17 | TGTGCCAGCAGCCAAGACTGGGCTAGCGGCTCCTACAATGAGCAGTTCTTC | CASSQDWASGSYNEQFF
TRBJ1-1 | TRBV7-9 | - | - | 12 | TGTGCCAGCAGCCAAGGACCGACTGAAGCTTTCTTT | CASSQGPTEAFF
TRBJ1-1 | TRBV7-6 | few | - | 13 | TGTGCCAGCTTCACAGGGATGAACACTGAAGCTTTCTTT | CASFTGMNTEAFF
TRBJ2-7 | TRBV28 | - | - | 12 | TGTGCCACAGCGGAGGGCATCCACGAGCAGTACTTC | CATAEGIHEQYF
TRBJ1-5 | TRBV28 | - | TRBD1 | 14 | TGTGCCATCCGCCCAGGGGGCTTTAATCAGCCCCAGCATTTT | CAIRPGGFNQPQHF
TRBJ2-1 | TRBV7-8 | - | - | 12 | TGTGCCAGCAGCTTAAAGTACAATGAGCAGTTCTTC | CASSLKYNEQFF
TRBJ1-4 | TRBV7-2 | few | - | 14 | TGTGCCAGCAGCTTGGTAAAAGGAAATGAAAAACTGTTTTTT | CASSLVKGNEKLFF
TRBJ1-4 | TRBV9 | - | - | 14 | TGTGCCAGCAGCGTACCTGGACTAAATGAAAAACTGTTTTTT | CASSVPGLNEKLFF
TRBJ2-1 | TRBV14 | - | TRBD2 | 19 | TGTGCCAGCAGCCCCCACCCCGGGACTAGCGGGAGTACGTACAATGAGCAGTTCTTC | CASSPHPGTSGSTYNEQFF
TRBJ2-1 | TRBV5-1 | - | TRBD2 | 18 | TGCGCCAGCAGCCGATCTAGCGGGAGTTCGATTGTGGGTAATGAGCAGTTCTTC | CASSRSSGSSIVGNEQFF
TRBJ1-2 | TRBV5-8 | - | TRBD1 | 12 | TGTGCCAGCAGCCTTAGACAGGGACGCTACACCTTC | CASSLRQGRYTF
TRBJ1-5 | TRBV5-6 | - | - | 16 | TGTGCCAGCAGCGCCGAGACCGGAGGGGGCAATCAGCCCCAGCATTTT | CASSAETGGGNQPQHF
TRBJ1-5 | TRBV5-8 | - | - | 15 | TGTGCCAGCAGCTGGGTTCGGTTAAACAATCAGCCCCAGCATTTT | CASSWVRLNNQPQHF
TRBJ2-2 | TRBV4-3 | - | - | 16 | TGCGCCAGCAGCCAAGATCTGGGGGAGAACACCGGGGAGCTGTTTTTT | CASSQDLGENTGELFF
TRBJ2-1 | TRBV5-8 | - | - | 13 | TGTGCCAGCAGCCCGCCCTCCTACAATGAGCAGTTCTTC | CASSPPSYNEQFF
TRBJ1-1 | TRBV10-3 | - | TRBD1 | 16 | TGTGCCATCAGTGAACTTATTACAGGGGTGGGCACTGAAGCTTTCTTT | CAISELITGVGTEAFF
TRBJ2-7 | TRBV29-1 | - | - | 13 | TGCAGCGTTGAAGCCCTAAGGGGGTACGAGCAGTACTTC | CSVEALRGYEQYF
TRBJ2-7 | TRBV7-2 | - | - | 12 | TGTGCCAGCAGCCCACTCCGAGACGAGCAGTACTTC | CASSPLRDEQYF
TRBJ2-1 | TRBV30 | once | - | 11 | TGTGCCTGGAGTGTATTGGCTGAGCAGTTCTTC | CAWSVLAEQFF
TRBJ2-5 | TRBV28 | - | - | 15 | TGTGCCAGCAGTTGGGACGGACGACTATCAGAGACCCAGTACTTC | CASSWDGRLSETQYF
TRBJ2-7 | TRBV11-2 | - | TRBD2 | 20 | TGTGCCAGCAGCTTAGATGGGGGGACTAGCGGAACAACTCTCCTTTACGAGCAGTACTTC | CASSLDGGTSGTTLLYEQYF
TRBJ1-2 | TRBV27 | - | TRBD1 | 14 | TGTGCCAGCAGTTTTGGGTCACCAGGGGGAGGCTACACCTTC | CASSFGSPGGGYTF